The 29 T cell receptor beta chains listed next were all sequenced from one sample in a study of cytomegalovirus exposure and HLA in healthy donors. Assay used: immunoSEQ multiplex PCR; TCRdb lists only in-frame clones, some missing. The sample lists more than 100,000 clones, more than 70% occurring once. Sequencing was carried out using PBMCs. The receptors here all came from a man younger than 45 in good health and CMV-seronegative.

The chain combines TRBV11-1 with TRBJ2-4, with 13 nucleotides matching TRBD2. CDR1 SGHAT and CDR2 FQDESV come from the germline V gene (reference sequence). V gave up 6 bases and J gave up 8 bases; unmatched junction bases: 7. The CDR3 runs 15 residues. The chain's CDR3 is CASSLRTSGSDIQYF. The CDR3 DNA is TGTGCCAGCAGTCTGAGGACTAGCGGGAGTGACATTCAGTACTTC.

CDR3 in amino acids: CAWSSRDKGPGAFF. In DNA, the CDR3 is TGTGCCTGGAGTAGCCGGGACAAGGGGCCGGGAGCTTTCTTT. The rearrangement links TRBV30 to TRBJ1-1; possible D gene TRBD1, 6 bases. V gave up 2 bases and J gave up 10 bases, with 20 bases separating them. Germline CDR1 is GTSNPN and CDR2 is SVGIG (reference sequence). This CDR3 is built from 14 residues.

As DNA, the CDR3 is TGTGCCAGCAGCTTATTCGCAACGGGGACTAGCGGGACCTACGAGCAGTACTTC. As protein: CASSLFATGTSGTYEQYF. This rearrangement joins TRBV7-2 to TRBJ2-7, with TRBD2 identical over 13 bases. This CDR3 is 18 amino acids long. J gave up 2 bases and V 2 bases, and 9 bases lay outside the gene matches. Germline V gene lookup returns CDR1 SGHTA and CDR2 FQGNSA.

The V call is TRBV2, the J call TRBJ2-7; no definite D call. V lost 6 bases and J lost 1, with 13 bases in between. The CDR3 spans 14 residues. CDR1 is SNHLY and CDR2 is FYNNEI in the germline V gene. In DNA form, the CDR3 reads TGTGCCAGCAGAATGGAGTTAAGGTCCTACGAGCAGTACTTC. This codes for CASRMELRSYEQYF.

This chain joins TRBV4-1 and TRBJ2-7, with TRBD2 matching over 7 bases. V gave up 2 bases and J gave up 0 bases; unmatched junction bases: 10. Germline V gene data show CDR1 as MGHRA and CDR2 as YSYEKL. The CDR3 has 17 residues. CDR3 in amino acids: CASSQIPLGGSSYEQYF. The CDR3 nucleotides are TGCGCCAGCAGCCAAATCCCTCTGGGCGGGAGCTCCTACGAGCAGTACTTC.

This sequence joins TRBV11-2 and TRBJ2-7; 7 nucleotides align to TRBD1. This CDR3 is 15 amino acids long. V was pared by 3 bases and J by 0 bases, with 5 bases of the junction left unmatched. Germline V lookup: CDR1 SGHAT, CDR2 FQNNGV. CDR3 nucleotides: TGTGCCAGCAGCTTCCGCAGGGGGAACTCCTACGAGCAGTACTTC. The encoded protein is CASSFRRGNSYEQYF.

The V call is TRBV29-1, the J call TRBJ2-7, with 8 nucleotides matching TRBD2. This CDR3 comprises 15 residues. V shed 4 bases and J 3 bases; nucleotides not matched to a gene: 11. Germline V gene lookup returns CDR1 SQVTM and CDR2 ANQGSEA. The CDR3 DNA reads TGCAGCGTTGCTGTCCCCACTAGCGGAAACTACGAGCAGTACTTC. Translated: CSVAVPTSGNYEQYF.

To note about this clone: The sample has other DNA sequences that encode this CDR3 too. The chain recombines TRBV5-6 with TRBJ1-1, with TRBD1 matching over 7 bases. The V gene's germline CDR1 is SGHDT and CDR2 YYEEEE. Trimming took 0 bases from V and 0 from J; bases not matched to a gene: 2. The CDR3 runs 15 residues. The CDR3 sequence is CASSLDRGMNTEAFF. The CDR3 DNA is TGTGCCAGCAGCTTGGACAGGGGAATGAACACTGAAGCTTTCTTT.

The V gene is TRBV11-3, the J gene TRBJ2-1; no definite D call. Germline CDR1 and CDR2: SGHNT and YENEEA. The V gene lost 2 bases and the J gene lost 10 bases, with 15 bases spanning the gap. The CDR3 runs 14 residues. The CDR3 loop is CASSLRGSPLEQFF. As DNA, the CDR3 is TGTGCCAGCAGCTTACGCGGAAGCCCGTTGGAGCAGTTCTTC.

The rearrangement uses TRBV6-5 and TRBJ2-2; 9 positions match TRBD1. The J segment lost 4 bases and the V segment lost 5 bases, leaving 2 bases of the junction unmatched. The CDR3 is 14 residues long. Germline values: CDR1 MNHEY, CDR2 SVGAGI. In DNA form, the CDR3 reads TGTGCCAGCAGTAAGACAGGGGGCACCGGGGAGCTGTTTTTT. The encoded protein is CASSKTGGTGELFF.

Details on this clone: One junction end disagrees with the germline gene, perhaps due to a read error. This chain joins TRBV2 and TRBJ2-3; TRBD1 is a possible D gene (5 bases). The CDR3 spans 14 residues. Per germline, CDR1 SNHLY and CDR2 FYNNEI. The CDR3 region is CTGSSDLITDTQYF. CDR3 DNA sequence: TGCACAGGTTCGAGTGACCTGATCACAGATACGCAGTATTTT. Using reference TRBV2 and TRBJ2-3 for the parts outside the CDR3, the full variable domain is EPEVTQTPSHQVTQMGQEVILRCVPISNHLYFYWYRQILGQKVEFLVSFYNNEISEKSEIFDDQFSVERPDGSNFTLKIRSTKLEDSAMYFCTGSSDLITDTQYFGPGTRLTVL.

This chain connects TRBV5-1 to TRBJ1-2; 9 positions match TRBD1. The CDR3 is made up of 13 amino acids. Germline-derived CDR1 and CDR2 are SGHRS and YFSETQ. The trim removed 7 bases at V and 5 bases at J, leaving 6 bases unmatched. CDR3 residues: CASSRTGEYGYTF. CDR3 nucleotides: TGCGCCAGCTCTCGGACAGGGGAGTATGGCTACACCTTC.

This chain joins TRBV15 and TRBJ2-5; D perhaps matches TRBD2 (6 bases). The V end lost 3 bases, the J end lost 6 bases, and 20 bases lay between the germline ends. The CDR3 totals 16 residues. Germline V gives CDR1 LNHNV, CDR2 YYDKDF (reference sequence). DNA of the CDR3: TGTGCCACCAGCAGGGGACTTGGGATAGCGGATCAGACCCAGTACTTC. Protein: CATSRGLGIADQTQYF.

The chain combines TRBV6-5 with TRBJ2-7; 9 bases are a match to TRBD2. Germline V gene data show CDR1 as MNHEY and CDR2 as SVGAGI. J gave up 4 bases and V 4 bases, and 8 bases lay outside the gene matches. The length of the CDR3 is 15 residues. This CDR3 is CASSFTGTSPYEQYF. The CDR3 bases are TGTGCCAGCAGTTTCACCGGGACTAGCCCGTACGAGCAGTACTTC.

Notes on this clone: Other DNA sequences from this sample encode an identical CDR3 as well. The V call is TRBV9, the J call TRBJ2-1, with 11 nucleotides matching TRBD2. Trimming at V came to 2 bases and at J to 8 bases, leaving 3 bases not matched to a gene. CDR1 is SGDLS and CDR2 is YYNGEE in the germline V gene. CDR3 length equals 14 residues. The CDR3 DNA follows: TGTGCCAGCAGCGTTAGCGGGAGGGCCGATGAGCAGTTCTTC. Amino acids: CASSVSGRADEQFF.

The chain carries TRBV7-9 and TRBJ2-1; the match to TRBD2 covers 9 bases. V shed 4 bases, J shed 4 bases, and the junction held 11 bases outside the gene matches. Per germline, CDR1 SEHNR and CDR2 FQNEAQ (reference sequence). This CDR3 contains 17 residues. The CDR3 sequence: CASSSRAGTSTYNEQFF. CDR3 nucleotides: TGTGCCAGCAGCTCACGGGCCGGGACTAGCACGTACAATGAGCAGTTCTTC.

The rearrangement links TRBV7-9 to TRBJ2-2; D may be TRBD2 (6 bases). Trimming took 0 bases from V and 1 from J, leaving 12 bases between them. CDR3 length: 17 residues. Looked up from germline, CDR1 is SEHNR and CDR2 is FQNEAQ (reference sequence). The CDR3 protein is CASSLASGTGNTGELFF. The CDR3 DNA follows: TGTGCCAGCAGCTTAGCTTCCGGGACTGGGAACACCGGGGAGCTGTTTTTT. The full variable domain, rest sourced from reference TRBV7-9 and TRBJ2-2, is DTGVSQNPRHKITKRGQNVTFRCDPISEHNRLYWYRQTLGQGPEFLTYFQNEAQLEKSRLLSDRFSAERPKGSFSTLEIQRTEQGDSAMYLCASSLASGTGNTGELFFGEGSRLTVL.

This chain joins TRBV6-5 and TRBJ2-1, with 10 nucleotides matching TRBD2. Germline CDR1 reads MNHEY; CDR2 reads SVGAGI. The CDR3 spans 14 residues. The J segment lost 7 bases and the V segment lost 4 bases, leaving 4 bases of the junction unmatched. Written as DNA, the CDR3 is TGTGCCAGCAGTTCTAGCGGGAGATGGAATGAGCAGTTCTTC. Its translation is CASSSSGRWNEQFF.

J is TRBJ1-2 and V is TRBV19; TRBD1 agrees at 8 bases. V gave up 9 bases and J gave up 3 bases; unmatched junction bases: 6. From germline, CDR1 is LNHDA and CDR2 SQIVND (reference sequence). This CDR3 has 13 residues. The CDR3 region has the DNA TGTGCCAGCCGGGACAGGCAATACTATGGCTACACCTTC. Translation gives CASRDRQYYGYTF.

This sequence joins TRBV6-1 and TRBJ1-5; TRBD1 matches 7 bases. Germline CDR1 MNHNS, CDR2 SASEGT. Germline trimming cut 5 bases from V and 0 bases from J; bases unmatched to any gene: 4. This CDR3 has 15 residues. CDR3 coding DNA: TGTGCCAGCAGTACACAGGGGAATAGCAATCAGCCCCAGCATTTT. It specifies CASSTQGNSNQPQHF.

The chain links TRBV30 to TRBJ2-7; D remains unclear. There are 14 residues in the CDR3. Trimming removed 2 bases at V and 3 bases at J, with 14 bases between. Germline assignment: CDR1 GTSNPN and CDR2 SVGIG (reference sequence). CDR3 in amino acids: CAWSPGWINYEQYF. The CDR3 region has the DNA TGTGCCTGGAGTCCGGGTTGGATAAACTACGAGCAGTACTTC.

The CDR3 sequence: CASSRPGAANYGYTF. In nucleotides, the CDR3 is TGTGCCAGCAGCCGCCCCGGAGCAGCAAACTATGGCTACACCTTC. This chain links TRBV7-2 with TRBJ1-2; D remains ambiguous. Trimming took off 5 bases at V and 2 bases at J, with 15 bases between the two ends. This CDR3 contains 15 residues. In germline, CDR1 is SGHTA, CDR2 FQGNSA.

This clone was observed once. The chain employs TRBV30 and TRBJ2-1; no reliable D call. Germline V CDR1 and CDR2: GTSNPN, SVGIG (reference sequence). CDR3 length: 12 residues. V dropped 0 bases and J dropped 10 bases, with 10 bases sitting between them. DNA for the CDR3: TGTGCCTGGAGTGTACTTGTCAGGGAGCAGTTCTTC. Translating it yields CAWSVLVREQFF.

This chain uses TRBV2 with TRBJ2-1; the D gene is possibly TRBD2 (6 bases). Germline assignment: CDR1 SNHLY and CDR2 FYNNEI. V gave up 4 bases and J gave up 0 bases, with 10 bases separating them. The CDR3 consists of 15 residues. The CDR3 region has the DNA TGTGCCAGCAGTGCTCCCGGGAGCTCCTACAATGAGCAGTTCTTC. It is translated as CASSAPGSSYNEQFF.

The chain employs TRBV14 and TRBJ2-1; 10 positions agree with TRBD2. This CDR3 spans 14 amino acids. Germline V lookup: CDR1 SGHDN, CDR2 FVKESK. V gave up 4 bases and J gave up 6 bases; unmatched junction bases: 3. The chain's CDR3 is CASSRLAGSNEQFF. The CDR3 DNA is TGTGCCAGCAGCCGACTAGCGGGTAGCAATGAGCAGTTCTTC.

This chain links TRBV2 with TRBJ2-7, with D uncertain. This CDR3 is 12 amino acids long. Between the trimmed V and J ends, which lost 6 bases and 4 bases, there was a span of 10 bases. CDR1 and CDR2 (germline): SNHLY, FYNNEI. CDR3 protein: CASSISSYEQYF. The CDR3 DNA is TGTGCCAGCAGCATTAGTAGTTACGAGCAGTACTTC.

The chain is built from TRBV5-4 and TRBJ2-7, with D perhaps matching TRBD2 (5 bases). V was trimmed by 4 bases and J by 2 bases, leaving 16 bases between them. CDR3 length: 15 residues. Germline V gives CDR1 SGHNT, CDR2 YYREEE (reference sequence). CDR3 in amino acids: CASSPREGFAYEQYF. The CDR3 DNA follows: TGTGCCAGCAGCCCGAGGGAAGGGTTCGCCTACGAGCAGTACTTC.

This rearrangement joins TRBV6-6 to TRBJ2-7; weak D call: TRBD2 (6 bases). Germline CDR1 MNHNY, CDR2 SVGAGI (reference sequence). The CDR3 is made up of 13 amino acids. V was pared by 2 bases and J by 3 bases, with 8 bases between. The CDR3 region has the DNA TGTGCCAGCAGTTACCCGGGGGACTACGAGCAGTACTTC. It specifies CASSYPGDYEQYF.

The rearrangement links TRBV7-2 to TRBJ2-1, with D possibly TRBD2 on 7 matching bases. Germline CDR1 is SGHTA and CDR2 is FQGNSA. The V and J ends lost 5 bases and 8 bases respectively, with 16 bases between them. The CDR3 is made up of 14 amino acids. CDR3 amino acids: CASSRGGGSYEQFF. In DNA, the CDR3 is TGTGCCAGCAGCCGAGGGGGAGGGAGCTATGAGCAGTTCTTC.